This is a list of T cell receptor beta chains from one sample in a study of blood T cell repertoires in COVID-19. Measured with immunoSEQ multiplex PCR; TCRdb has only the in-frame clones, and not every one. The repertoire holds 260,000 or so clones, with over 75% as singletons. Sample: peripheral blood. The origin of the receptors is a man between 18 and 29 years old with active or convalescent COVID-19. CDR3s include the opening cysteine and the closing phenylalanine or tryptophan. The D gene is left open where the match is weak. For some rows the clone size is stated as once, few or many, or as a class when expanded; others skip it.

CDR3 protein: CASSHGQGEVEQYF
CDR3 DNA: TGCGCCAGCAGCCACGGACAGGGGGAGGTCGAGCAGTACTTC
clone size: .
D gene: TRBD1
V gene: TRBV5-1
J gene: TRBJ2-7

CDR3 protein: CASSDRGMNYGYTF
CDR3 DNA: TGTGCCAGCAGTGATAGAGGCATGAACTATGGCTACACCTTC
clone size: .
D gene: .
V gene: TRBV6-4
J gene: TRBJ1-2

CDR3 protein: CASSLVRENTIYF
CDR3 DNA: TGTGCCAGCAGCTTAGTCCGGGAAAACACCATATATTTT
clone size: .
D gene: .
V gene: TRBV11-2
J gene: TRBJ1-3

CDR3 protein: CASSVPGQQNYSNQPQHF
CDR3 DNA: TGCGCCAGCAGTGTGCCGGGACAGCAAAATTATAGCAATCAGCCCCAGCATTTT
clone size: .
D gene: TRBD1
V gene: TRBV10-1
J gene: TRBJ1-5

CDR3 protein: CAISAGRGTAGEKLFF
CDR3 DNA: TGTGCCATCAGTGCAGGCAGGGGGACGGCGGGTGAAAAACTGTTTTTT
clone size: .
D gene: TRBD1
V gene: TRBV10-3
J gene: TRBJ1-4

CDR3 protein: CASSLSQGGRAFF
CDR3 DNA: TGTGCCAGCAGTTTAAGCCAGGGTGGTCGAGCTTTCTTT
clone size: .
D gene: .
V gene: TRBV12-3/TRBV12-4
J gene: TRBJ1-1

CDR3 protein: CASSWDRYNSPLHF
CDR3 DNA: TGTGCCAGCAGCTGGGACAGATATAATTCACCCCTCCACTTT
clone size: few
D gene: TRBD1
V gene: TRBV5-4
J gene: TRBJ1-6

CDR3 protein: CSASAGNMNTEAFF
CDR3 DNA: TGCAGTGCTAGTGCGGGGAACATGAACACTGAAGCTTTCTTT
clone size: .
D gene: .
V gene: TRBV20-1
J gene: TRBJ1-1

CDR3 protein: CASRRTGGKLMNTEAFF
CDR3 DNA: TGCGCCAGCAGACGGACAGGGGGCAAATTGATGAACACTGAAGCTTTCTTT
clone size: .
D gene: TRBD1
V gene: TRBV10-1
J gene: TRBJ1-1

CDR3 protein: CASSFSLQGEQFF
CDR3 DNA: TGTGCCAGCAGCTTTTCCCTGCAGGGGGAGCAGTTCTTC
clone size: once
D gene: .
V gene: TRBV11-2
J gene: TRBJ2-1